The 8 T cell receptor beta chains listed next were all sequenced from one sample in a study of graft-versus-host responses after intestinal transplantation. Antigens of these TCRs are unknown. Measured with immunoSEQ multiplex PCR; TCRdb has only the in-frame clones, and not every one. The data show 95,000 to 150,000 clones, approximately 95% seen once. The material was unstimulated CD4+ T cells sorted from spleen or lymph node cells, obtained before intestinal transplant. These receptors were taken from a human donor who received an intestinal transplant.

The chain is built from TRBV7-9 and TRBJ2-4, with TRBD2 matching over 8 bases. V lost 2 bases to trimming and J lost 3 bases; unmatched junction nucleotides: 3. This CDR3 spans 15 amino acids. The V gene's germline CDR1 is SEHNR and CDR2 FQNEAQ (reference sequence). The CDR3 nucleotides are TGTGCCAGCAGCTTAAGAGCGGGAGACAAAAACATTCAGTACTTC. This sequence encodes CASSLRAGDKNIQYF.

J is TRBJ2-7 and V is TRBV10-2; 13 nucleotides align to TRBD2. This CDR3 is 15 amino acids long. The junction had 7 bases not matched to a gene; V was cut back by 6 bases and J by 5 bases. Looked up from germline, CDR1 is WSHSY and CDR2 is SAAADI. The CDR3 DNA is TGCGCCAGCAGGGGCGGGACTAGCGGGGAAGACGAGCAGTACTTC. Translation gives CASRGGTSGEDEQYF.

The chain uses TRBV18 and TRBJ1-2, with D maybe TRBD1 (5 bases). This CDR3 contains 14 residues. V lost 4 bases, J lost 6 bases, and 15 bases lay in between. Germline values: CDR1 KGHSH, CDR2 LQKENI. The CDR3 loop reads CASSLFRDSDGYTF. Written as DNA, the CDR3 is TGTGCCAGCTCACTCTTCAGGGACTCGGATGGCTACACCTTC.

V usage is TRBV28 and J usage is TRBJ1-4; D gene ambiguous. The germline gives CDR1 MDHEN, CDR2 SYDVKM. The germline V and J ends were trimmed by 5 bases and 4 bases, with 11 bases remaining between them. The CDR3 consists of 14 residues. As DNA, the CDR3 is TGTGCCAGCAGTCGAAGCCTATTTAATGAAAAACTGTTTTTT. Translated, it gives CASSRSLFNEKLFF.

V and J are TRBV28 and TRBJ2-2; TRBD1 matches 9 bases. Looked up from germline, CDR1 is MDHEN and CDR2 is SYDVKM. Trimming took 6 bases from V and 6 from J; bases not matched to a gene: 14. The CDR3 loop spans 17 amino acids. CDR3 protein: CASRGTGRTGHAGELFF. The CDR3 DNA reads as TGTGCCAGCAGGGGGACAGGGAGGACGGGCCACGCCGGGGAGCTGTTTTTT.

The chain uses TRBV11-3 and TRBJ2-7; 10 bases line up with TRBD2. J was trimmed by 4 bases and V by 4 bases; bases with no gene match: 7. In germline, CDR1 is SGHNT, CDR2 YENEEA. The length of the CDR3 is 15 residues. For the CDR3, the DNA is TGTGCCAGCAGCTCTAGTCTAGCGGGAGTGTACGAGCAGTACTTC. This translates into CASSSSLAGVYEQYF. Looking up the rest from reference TRBV11-3 and TRBJ2-7 gives the full variable domain: EAGVVQSPRYKIIEKKQPVAFWCNPISGHNTLYWYLQNLGQGPELLIRYENEEAVDDSQLPKDRFSAERLKGVDSTLKIQPAELGDSAVYLCASSSSLAGVYEQYFGPGTRLTVT.

This clone was recorded a few times. The CDR3 spells CASSKTGGAPYEQYF. For the CDR3, the DNA is TGTGCCAGCAGCAAGACAGGGGGCGCTCCCTACGAGCAGTACTTC. V and J are TRBV21-1 and TRBJ2-7; TRBD1, the table's D call, lacks a check against the DNA. TRBV21-1 is assigned pseudogene status. The CDR3 extends over 15 amino acids.

The chain couples TRBV15 to TRBJ2-3, with TRBD2 matching over 8 bases. This CDR3 region has 14 residues. Germline CDR1 reads LNHNV; CDR2 reads YYDKDF (reference sequence). With 10 bases clipped from V and 2 bases from J, the junction kept 8 bases outside the gene matches. The CDR3, as DNA: TGTGCCAGTAAACTAGCGGAACACACAGATACGCAGTATTTT. Translation gives CASKLAEHTDTQYF.